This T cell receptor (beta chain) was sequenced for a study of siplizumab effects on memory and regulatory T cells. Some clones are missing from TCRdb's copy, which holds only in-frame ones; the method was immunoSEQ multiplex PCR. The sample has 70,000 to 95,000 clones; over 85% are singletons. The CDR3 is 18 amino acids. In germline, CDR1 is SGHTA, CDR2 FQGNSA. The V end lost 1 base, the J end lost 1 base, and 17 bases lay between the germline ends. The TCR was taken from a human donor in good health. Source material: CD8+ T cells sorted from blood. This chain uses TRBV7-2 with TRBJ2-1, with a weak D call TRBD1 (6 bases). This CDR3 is CASSLVPALQGSYNEQFF. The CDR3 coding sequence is TGTGCCAGCAGCTTAGTTCCGGCATTACAGGGTTCCTACAATGAGCAGTTCTTC.